The 23 T cell receptor beta chains listed next were all sequenced from one sample in a study of cytomegalovirus exposure and HLA in healthy donors. 13 Jbeta primers and 60 Vbeta primers were used for the PCR. Produced via immunoSEQ multiplex PCR; TCRdb's table is partial and in-frame only. The table lists about 130,000 clones, about 74% of them singletons. Sequencing input: PBMCs. The receptors shown here come from a woman aged 50 to 65 in good health and CMV-seropositive.

The V gene is TRBV19, the J gene TRBJ2-3; 7 bases agree with TRBD2. Germline lookup yields CDR1 LNHDA and CDR2 SQIVND (reference sequence). Trimming took 4 bases from V and 5 from J; bases not matched to a gene: 6. The CDR3 is made up of 14 amino acids. The CDR3 loop reads CASSNNGLGDTQYF. The CDR3 DNA reads as TGTGCCAGTAGTAACAACGGACTAGGAGATACGCAGTATTTT.

The chain couples TRBV2 to TRBJ2-2; D perhaps matches TRBD2 (5 bases). The CDR3 has 14 amino acids. V shed 2 bases and J shed 3 bases, with 7 bases lying between them. CDR1 SNHLY and CDR2 FYNNEI come from the germline V gene. DNA of the CDR3: TGTGCCAGCAGTGAATCGGGGTACACCGGGGAGCTGTTTTTT. Protein: CASSESGYTGELFF.

The gene calls are TRBV18 and TRBJ2-7, with 9 bases that match TRBD1. V lost 4 bases, J lost 1 base, and 14 bases stayed unmatched. This CDR3 spans 18 amino acids. Germline V gene data show CDR1 as KGHSH and CDR2 as LQKENI. This chain's CDR3 is CASSQAGTGSLLSYEQYF. CDR3 in DNA: TGTGCCAGCTCACAAGCCGGGACAGGGTCTCTGTTGTCCTACGAGCAGTACTTC.

Only one count was recorded for this clone. V and J are TRBV19 and TRBJ1-1; 9 nucleotides line up with TRBD1. CDR3 length: 15 residues. The germline V gene has CDR1 LNHDA and CDR2 SQIVND (reference sequence). V was pared by 6 bases and J by 7 bases, with 12 bases of the junction left unmatched. The CDR3 DNA reads as TGTGCCAGTAGCAGGACAGGGGCGATCCGTGGTGAAGCTTTCTTT. Its translation: CASSRTGAIRGEAFF.

In the case of this clone: One junction end does not reproduce the germline sequence, and a read error may be involved. V usage is TRBV6-5 and J usage is TRBJ2-3, with 7 bases fitting TRBD2. Germline CDR1 MNHEY, CDR2 SVGAGI. The CDR3 consists of 12 residues. The CDR3 reads CASSYSGRGLHF. CDR3 nucleotide sequence: TGTGCCAGCAGTTACTCAGGGAGGGGCCTGCATTTT.

This clone has only one observation. The rearrangement joins TRBV19 to TRBJ2-1; D is undetermined. The germline V gene encodes CDR1 LNHDA and CDR2 SQIVND (reference sequence). Trimming shortened V by 0 bases and J by 10 bases, and 10 bases separated the two germline ends. CDR3 length equals 13 residues. CDR3 in DNA: TGTGCCAGTAGTATAGAGGGCCGCGTGGAGCAGTTCTTC. Encoded protein: CASSIEGRVEQFF. Drawing the rest from reference TRBV19 and TRBJ2-1, the complete variable domain is DGGITQSPKYLFRKEGQNVTLSCEQNLNHDAMYWYRQDPGQGLRLIYYSQIVNDFQKGDIAEGYSVSREKKESFPLTVTSAQKNPTAFYLCASSIEGRVEQFFGPGTRLTVL.

This chain connects TRBV27 to TRBJ2-2, with TRBD1 matching over 8 bases. Germline-derived CDR1 and CDR2 are MNHEY and SMNVEV (reference sequence). CDR3 length: 16 residues. The V and J ends lost 5 bases and 5 bases, in that order; junction bases with no gene match: 10. CDR3 in amino acids: CASSHIGTGRTGELFF. CDR3 coding DNA: TGTGCCAGCAGTCACATAGGGACAGGCCGAACCGGGGAGCTGTTTTTT.

This clone was seen a few times. V is TRBV19 and J is TRBJ2-1, with D perhaps matching TRBD1 (6 bases). CDR1 is LNHDA, CDR2 SQIVND, per germline (reference sequence). CDR3 length: 14 residues. The germline V and J ends were trimmed by 7 bases and 8 bases, with 18 bases remaining between them. This CDR3 is CASKNTGTLYEQFF. DNA of the CDR3: TGTGCCAGTAAAAACACCGGGACATTATATGAGCAGTTCTTC.

The gene calls are TRBV29-1 and TRBJ2-2; the D gene is possibly TRBD2 (6 bases). The CDR3 covers 16 residues. V shed 7 bases and J shed 0 bases, with 18 bases lying between them. CDR1 is SQVTM, CDR2 ANQGSEA, per germline. CDR3 bases: TGCAGCGCAAGGGGCGGGACGAACGCGAACACCGGGGAGCTGTTTTTT. Translation gives CSARGGTNANTGELFF.

The rearrangement joins TRBV10-3 to TRBJ2-7; TRBD1 might be the D (5 bases). CDR3 length: 15 amino acids. Trimming took off 1 base at V and 7 bases at J, with 17 bases between the two ends. Germline V CDR1 and CDR2: ENHRY, SYGVKD. In DNA, the CDR3 is TGTGCCATCAGTGAGTTTTTTTCGACAGAGAGGGAGCAGTACTTC. It encodes CAISEFFSTEREQYF.

DNA for the CDR3: TGTGCCAGTCTTGGACAGGGGGGTAGGATTGGATCACCCCTCCACTTT. Amino acids: CASLGQGGRIGSPLHF. This chain links TRBV19 with TRBJ1-6; TRBD1 aligns across 10 bases. Germline V gene sequence: CDR1 LNHDA, CDR2 SQIVND (reference sequence). CDR3 length: 16 residues. V shed 8 bases and J 10 bases; nucleotides not matched to a gene: 14.

The V gene is TRBV2, the J gene TRBJ1-2, with unresolved D. From germline, CDR1 is SNHLY and CDR2 FYNNEI. This CDR3 region has 15 residues. Trimming pared 2 bases from V and 4 bases from J, leaving 14 bases between. CDR3 nucleotides: TGTGCCAGCAGTGAAAAGCGTAGGGAGGTCTATGGCTACACCTTC. Translated: CASSEKRREVYGYTF.

V usage is TRBV4-1 and J usage is TRBJ1-1; 10 nucleotides line up with TRBD1. Germline CDR1 is MGHRA and CDR2 is YSYEKL. V lost 5 bases, J lost 0 bases, and 6 bases stayed unmatched. This CDR3 contains 16 residues. The CDR3 here is CASSSGQGEVNTEAFF. CDR3 nucleotide sequence: TGCGCCAGCAGCTCCGGACAGGGGGAAGTGAACACTGAAGCTTTCTTT.

In DNA form, the CDR3 reads TGTGCCAGCAGCCAAGGGACTAGCCCCACCGGGGAGCTGTTTTTT. It is translated as CASSQGTSPTGELFF. This rearrangement joins TRBV4-2 to TRBJ2-2; 8 bases match TRBD2. The ends lost 1 base at V and 4 bases at J; junction bases unmatched: 2. Germline-derived CDR1 and CDR2 are LGHNA and YNFKEQ. CDR3 length: 15 residues.

V and J are TRBV4-3 and TRBJ1-2; 11 positions match TRBD1. The length of the CDR3 is 16 residues. Looked up from germline, CDR1 is LGHNA and CDR2 is YSLEER. V dropped 0 bases and J dropped 3; count of bases not matched to a gene: 3. The CDR3 bases are TGCGCCAGCAGCCAAGATCGGGACAGGGGGTACTATGGCTACACCTTC. It translates to CASSQDRDRGYYGYTF.

This chain connects TRBV5-1 to TRBJ1-4; 9 nucleotides line up with TRBD1. The CDR3 runs 15 residues. The V gene end was trimmed by 4 bases and the J gene end by 7 bases; junction bases not matched to a gene: 8. Germline CDR1 reads SGHRS; CDR2 reads YFSETQ. CDR3 nucleotides: TGCGCCAGCAGCGGGCACGGACAGGGGATTGAAAAACTGTTTTTT. Amino acid sequence: CASSGHGQGIEKLFF.

This clone was observed a single time. The J gene is TRBJ1-4, the V gene TRBV5-1, with TRBD1 matching 7 bases. CDR1 and CDR2 from the germline V gene are SGHRS and YFSETQ. The CDR3 sequence is 17 residues long. The J segment lost 4 bases and the V segment lost 2 bases, leaving 11 bases of the junction unmatched. This CDR3 is CASSFGTGAKGNEKLFF. The CDR3 bases are TGCGCCAGCAGCTTTGGTACAGGGGCCAAGGGTAATGAAAAACTGTTTTTT.

The genes are TRBV6-6 and TRBJ1-4; 8 nucleotides match TRBD1. The CDR3 covers 16 residues. Per the germline V gene, CDR1 is MNHNY and CDR2 is SVGAGI (reference sequence). Trimming removed 0 bases from V and 8 bases from J; junction bases left unmatched: 8. The CDR3 DNA reads as TGTGCCAGCAGTTACTCGACGGGACAGGTGGTGGAAAAACTGTTTTTT. It specifies CASSYSTGQVVEKLFF.

This chain uses TRBV7-9 with TRBJ1-2; a possible D gene is TRBD1 (5 bases). The CDR3 contains 13 residues. The germline V and J ends were trimmed by 5 bases and 2 bases, with 9 bases remaining between them. CDR1 and CDR2 from the germline V gene are SEHNR and FQNEAQ (reference sequence). As DNA, the CDR3 is TGTGCCAGCAGCGGACAAGACAACTATGGCTACACCTTC. This translates into CASSGQDNYGYTF.

The gene calls are TRBV11-2 and TRBJ2-1, with unresolved D. Trimming shortened V by 5 bases and J by 9 bases, and 8 bases separated the two germline ends. The CDR3 extends over 11 amino acids. Germline CDR1 SGHAT, CDR2 FQNNGV. The CDR3: CASSRGREQFF. The CDR3 DNA is TGTGCCAGCAGCCGTGGGCGTGAGCAGTTCTTC. Using reference TRBV11-2 and TRBJ2-1 for the parts outside the CDR3, the full variable domain is EAGVAQSPRYKIIEKRQSVAFWCNPISGHATLYWYQQILGQGPKLLIQFQNNGVVDDSQLPKDRFSAERLKGVDSTLKIQPAKLEDSAVYLCASSRGREQFFGPGTRLTVL.

This clone occurred a few times. This chain links TRBV29-1 with TRBJ2-5, with TRBD1 identical over 10 bases. Unmatched junction bases numbered 9, after V lost 5 bases and J lost 3 bases. This CDR3 comprises 15 residues. Germline CDR1 reads SQVTM; CDR2 reads ANQGSEA. The CDR3 here is CSVNRDRGLEETQYF. The CDR3 DNA reads TGCAGCGTTAACCGGGACAGGGGTTTGGAAGAGACCCAGTACTTC.

The chain has TRBV7-9 and TRBJ2-3, with 9 bases lining up with TRBD1. Germline loops: CDR1 SEHNR, CDR2 FQNEAQ (reference sequence). The CDR3 loop spans 15 amino acids. Losses at the gene ends were 0 bases for V and 4 bases for J; bases not matched to a gene: 2. The CDR3 coding sequence is TGTGCCAGCAGCTTAGCGGGACAGGGAGCAGATACGCAGTATTTT. Translation gives CASSLAGQGADTQYF.

This clone has a single count. The chain carries TRBV11-3 and TRBJ2-5; D is unresolved. CDR1 is SGHNT, CDR2 YENEEA, per germline. Trimming stripped 4 bases from V and 5 bases from J, with 14 bases between. The CDR3 is 14 amino acids. The CDR3 loop reads CASSSTGSPETQYF. CDR3 DNA sequence: TGTGCCAGCAGCTCTACCGGGTCCCCGGAGACCCAGTACTTC.